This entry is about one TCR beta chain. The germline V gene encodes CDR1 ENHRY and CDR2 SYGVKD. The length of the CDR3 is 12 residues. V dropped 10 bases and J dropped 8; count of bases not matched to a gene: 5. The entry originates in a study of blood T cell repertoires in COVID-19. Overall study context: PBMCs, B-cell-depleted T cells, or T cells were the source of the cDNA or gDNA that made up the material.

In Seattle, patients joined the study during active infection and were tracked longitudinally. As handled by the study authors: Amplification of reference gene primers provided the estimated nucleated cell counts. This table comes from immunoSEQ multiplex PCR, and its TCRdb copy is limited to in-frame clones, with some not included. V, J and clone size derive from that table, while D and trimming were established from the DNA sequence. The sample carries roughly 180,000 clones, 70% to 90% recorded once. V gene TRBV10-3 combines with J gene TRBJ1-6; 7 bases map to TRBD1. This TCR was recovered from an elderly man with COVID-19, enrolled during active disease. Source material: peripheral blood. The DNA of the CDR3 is TGTGCCACCGGGACAGTGGATTCACCCCTCCACTTT. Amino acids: CATGTVDSPLHF.